This is a list of T cell receptor beta chains from one sample in a study of Ad26.COV2.S vaccination and SARS-CoV-2 variants. The data were produced by immunoSEQ multiplex PCR, yet TCRdb's version contains in-frame clones alone and is incomplete. The sample consists of more than 400,000 clones, around 92% of them appearing once. The specimen was peripheral blood, collected in a trial of Ad26.COV2.S vaccine versus placebo. The receptor source for this set is a person aged 18-60 years who received the Ad26.COV2.S COVID-19 vaccine or a placebo. CDR3s include the opening cysteine and the closing phenylalanine or tryptophan. The D gene is left open where the match is weak. Not every row has a clone size; where given, it reads once, few, many or a size class.

v_gene	abundance	j_gene	d_gene	CDR3aa	CDR3nt
TRBV20-1	NA	TRBJ1-6	NA	CSASVTSNSPLHF	TGCAGTGCTAGTGTCACCTCGAATTCACCCCTCCACTTT
TRBV5-1	NA	TRBJ1-1	TRBD1	CASSLVNRGRVTEAFF	TGCGCCAGCAGCTTGGTTAACAGGGGGCGCGTCACTGAAGCTTTCTTT
TRBV7-2	once	TRBJ1-2	NA	CASSTGLAYGYTF	TGTGCCAGCAGCACCGGTTTGGCCTATGGCTACACCTTC
TRBV5-1	NA	TRBJ2-7	TRBD2	CASSLSGGPYEQYF	TGCGCCAGCAGCCTTAGCGGGGGGCCCTACGAGCAGTACTTC
TRBV25-1	once	TRBJ1-4	NA	CASSPNGGEKLFF	TGTGCCAGCAGCCCCAACGGGGGGGAAAAACTGTTTTTT
TRBV19	NA	TRBJ1-1	NA	CASSIPRGTEAFF	TGTGCCAGTAGTATTCCCAGGGGCACTGAAGCTTTCTTT
TRBV20-1	NA	TRBJ2-7	NA	CSAGWDEQYF	TGCAGTGCAGGCTGGGACGAGCAGTACTTC
TRBV11-2	NA	TRBJ2-5	NA	CASSLIGVQETQYF	TGTGCCAGCAGCTTAATAGGGGTTCAAGAGACCCAGTACTTC
TRBV7-2	once	TRBJ1-1	NA	CASSLAGGWNTEAFF	TGTGCCAGCAGCTTAGCAGGCGGATGGAACACTGAAGCTTTCTTT
TRBV19	NA	TRBJ2-5	NA	CASSIDFTGRTRQETQYF	TGTGCCAGTAGTATAGATTTCACCGGCAGGACAAGACAAGAGACCCAGTACTTC
TRBV5-1	NA	TRBJ1-1	TRBD1	CASSPGQGLNTEAFF	TGCGCCAGCAGCCCCGGACAGGGGTTGAACACTGAAGCTTTCTTT
TRBV12-3/TRBV12-4	NA	TRBJ2-5	NA	CASSLGETQYF	TGTGCCAGCAGTTTAGGAGAGACCCAGTACTTC
TRBV6-5	NA	TRBJ2-7	NA	CASTPGARSSYEQYF	TGTGCCAGCACTCCGGGGGCAAGAAGCTCCTACGAGCAGTACTTC
TRBV29-1	NA	TRBJ2-6	NA	CSVLGGGALGSGANVLTF	TGCAGCGTTCTTGGGGGGGGCGCTTTGGGTTCTGGGGCCAACGTCCTGACTTTC
TRBV6-6	NA	TRBJ1-2	TRBD1	CASSPSGQAKTYTF	TGTGCCAGCAGTCCGTCGGGACAGGCGAAAACGTACACCTTC
TRBV11-2	NA	TRBJ2-5	NA	CASSLGHHQETQYF	TGTGCCAGCAGTCTTGGACATCACCAAGAGACCCAGTACTTC
TRBV5-1	NA	TRBJ2-1	TRBD2	CASSLRSGGRHNEQFF	TGCGCCAGCAGCTTGCGGAGCGGGGGGCGACACAATGAGCAGTTCTTC
TRBV27	NA	TRBJ1-5	NA	CASSFTGGINQPQHF	TGTGCCAGCAGTTTCACCGGAGGGATCAATCAGCCCCAGCATTTT
TRBV9	NA	TRBJ1-1	NA	CASSARQRGTEAFF	TGTGCCAGCAGCGCAAGACAGCGGGGCACTGAAGCTTTCTTT
TRBV27	NA	TRBJ2-5	TRBD2	CASSLFGLAEETQYF	TGTGCCAGCAGTTTATTTGGACTAGCGGAAGAGACCCAGTACTTC
TRBV4-2	NA	TRBJ2-1	TRBD2	CASSQALELAGGPYNEQFF	TGTGCCAGCAGCCAAGCGTTGGAATTAGCGGGGGGGCCCTACAATGAGCAGTTCTTC
TRBV4-3	NA	TRBJ2-7	TRBD2	CASSQGLAGAYEQYF	TGCGCCAGCAGCCAGGGACTAGCGGGCGCCTACGAGCAGTACTTC
TRBV11-2	NA	TRBJ1-1	NA	CASSLVGADTEAFF	TGTGCCAGCAGCTTAGTGGGGGCAGACACTGAAGCTTTCTTT
TRBV4-1	few	TRBJ2-4	NA	CASSQGILGGGENIQYF	TGCGCCAGCAGCCAAGGGATTCTCGGGGGCGGGGAGAACATTCAGTACTTC
TRBV10-1	NA	TRBJ2-3	TRBD1	CASSVWDRGRADTQYF	TGCGCCAGCAGTGTCTGGGACAGGGGGCGGGCAGATACGCAGTATTTT
TRBV27	NA	TRBJ2-7	TRBD2	CASSSPGRSDSEQYF	TGTGCCAGCAGTTCACCCGGGAGGTCAGACAGCGAGCAGTACTTC
TRBV4-3	once	TRBJ1-6	TRBD1	CASSQDRASYNSPLHF	TGCGCCAGCAGCCAGGACAGGGCCTCCTATAATTCACCCCTCCACTTT
TRBV7-9	NA	TRBJ2-7	NA	CASSPKDRSYEQYF	TGTGCCAGCAGCCCCAAGGACAGATCCTACGAGCAGTACTTC
TRBV28	NA	TRBJ2-5	TRBD2	CASSFLVAGQETQYF	TGTGCCAGCAGTTTCCTGGTAGCGGGGCAAGAGACCCAGTACTTC
TRBV18	once	TRBJ2-7	NA	CASSAGGGEQYF	TGTGCCAGCTCGGCCGGTGGCGGCGAGCAGTACTTC
TRBV7-9	NA	TRBJ1-1	NA	CASSTQGTEAFF	TGTGCCAGCAGCACCCAGGGCACTGAAGCTTTCTTT
TRBV28	NA	TRBJ1-1	NA	CASSSDGVEAFF	TGTGCCAGCAGTTCCGATGGGGTTGAAGCTTTCTTT
TRBV10-3	NA	TRBJ1-2	NA	CAISDPGLRANYGYTF	TGTGCCATCAGTGATCCGGGACTCAGGGCTAACTATGGCTACACCTTC
TRBV7-2	NA	TRBJ1-2	TRBD1	CASSLDRDRGSGYTF	TGTGCCAGCAGCTTGGACCGGGACAGGGGTTCTGGCTACACCTTC
TRBV19	few	TRBJ1-5	NA	CASSIFVLGSYSNQPQHF	TGTGCCAGTAGTATATTTGTCCTCGGATCATATAGCAATCAGCCCCAGCATTTT
TRBV28	once	TRBJ1-3	TRBD1	CASSLDRVGNTIYF	TGTGCCAGCAGTCTCGACAGGGTTGGAAACACCATATATTTT
TRBV5-5	once	TRBJ2-1	NA	CASSLVLWGSYNEQFF	TGTGCCAGCAGCTTGGTACTTTGGGGCTCCTACAATGAGCAGTTCTTC
TRBV30	NA	TRBJ1-1	TRBD1	CARTGASNTEAFF	TGTGCCCGCACAGGGGCTTCGAACACTGAAGCTTTCTTT
TRBV2	NA	TRBJ2-1	NA	CASNRQAGVFVNEQFF	TGTGCCAGCAACAGACAAGCGGGTGTTTTCGTGAATGAGCAGTTCTTC
TRBV10-1	NA	TRBJ1-2	TRBD1	CASRESRDRVTYGYTF	TGCGCCAGCAGAGAGTCCCGGGACAGGGTTACCTATGGCTACACCTTC
TRBV5-1	once	TRBJ1-3	NA	CASTQGYGNTIYF	TGCGCCAGCACCCAGGGATATGGAAACACCATATATTTT
TRBV11-2	NA	TRBJ1-2	TRBD1	CASSLDRAGGFFYGYTF	TGTGCCAGCAGCTTAGATCGGGCAGGGGGCTTTTTCTATGGCTACACCTTC